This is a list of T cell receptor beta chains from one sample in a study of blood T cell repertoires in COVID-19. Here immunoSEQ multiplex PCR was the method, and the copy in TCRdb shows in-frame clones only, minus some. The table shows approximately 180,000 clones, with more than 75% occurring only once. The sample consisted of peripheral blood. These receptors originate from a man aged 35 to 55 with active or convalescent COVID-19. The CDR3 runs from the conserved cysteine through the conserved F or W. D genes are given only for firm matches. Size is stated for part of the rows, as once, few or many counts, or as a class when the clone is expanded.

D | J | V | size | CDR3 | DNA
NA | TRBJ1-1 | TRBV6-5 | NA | CASRRPTGNTEAFF | TGTGCCAGCAGACGTCCGACAGGGAACACTGAAGCTTTCTTT
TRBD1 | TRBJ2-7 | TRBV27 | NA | CASSLGTGGDEQYF | TGTGCCAGCAGTTTAGGGACAGGGGGCGACGAGCAGTACTTC
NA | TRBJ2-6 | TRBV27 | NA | CASSLQGSGANVLTF | TGTGCCAGCAGTTTACAGGGATCGGGGGCCAACGTCCTGACTTTC
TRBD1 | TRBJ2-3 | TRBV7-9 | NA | CASSLQGAPTDTQYF | TGTGCCAGCAGCTTACAGGGGGCGCCAACAGATACGCAGTATTTT
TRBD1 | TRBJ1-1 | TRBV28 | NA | CASSRTGGRQAFF | TGTGCCAGCAGTCGTACAGGGGGTAGGCAAGCTTTCTTT
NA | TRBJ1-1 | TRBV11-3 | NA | CASSQTHEAFF | TGTGCCAGCAGCCAGACTCATGAAGCTTTCTTT
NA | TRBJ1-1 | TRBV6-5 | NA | CASRRGYLNTEAFF | TGTGCCAGCAGAAGAGGCTACCTGAACACTGAAGCTTTCTTT
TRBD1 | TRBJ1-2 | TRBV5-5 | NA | CASSIYTGTGLVYTF | TGTGCCAGCAGCATCTACACCGGGACAGGGCTGGTCTACACCTTC
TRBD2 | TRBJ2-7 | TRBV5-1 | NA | CASRDVGLAGGTHYEQYF | TGCGCCAGCAGAGACGTCGGACTAGCGGGGGGAACGCACTACGAGCAGTACTTC
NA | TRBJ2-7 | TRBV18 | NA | CASSPVGAGEQYF | TGTGCCAGCTCACCAGTGGGGGCAGGCGAGCAGTACTTC
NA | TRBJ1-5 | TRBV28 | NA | CATIRGGSSQPQHF | TGTGCCACCATACGAGGGGGTAGTTCTCAGCCCCAGCATTTT
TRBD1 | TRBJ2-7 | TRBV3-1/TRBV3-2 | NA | CASSQGGGTSYEQYF | TGTGCCAGCAGCCAAGGAGGGGGCACCTCCTACGAGCAGTACTTC
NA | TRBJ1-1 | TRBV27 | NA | CASSLSPGTEAFF | TGTGCCAGCAGTTTATCGCCAGGGACTGAAGCTTTCTTT
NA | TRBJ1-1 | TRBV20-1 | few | CSGKQELTAFF | TGCAGTGGAAAGCAAGAACTTACGGCTTTCTTT
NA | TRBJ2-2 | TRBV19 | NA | CASSRQTDPNTGELFF | TGTGCCAGTAGTCGACAGACAGATCCGAACACCGGGGAGCTGTTTTTT
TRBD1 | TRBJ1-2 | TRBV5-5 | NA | CASSDPGTGIYGYTF | TGTGCCAGCAGCGACCCAGGGACAGGAATCTATGGCTACACCTTC
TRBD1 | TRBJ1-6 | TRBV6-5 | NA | CATAAGGYNSPLHF | TGTGCCACTGCTGCAGGGGGCTATAATTCACCCCTCCACTTT
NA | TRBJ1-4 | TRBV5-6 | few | CASSRVSEKLFF | TGTGCCAGCAGCCGTGTTAGCGAAAAACTGTTTTTT
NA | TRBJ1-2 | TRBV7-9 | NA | CASSRTGGASGYTF | TGTGCCAGCAGCCGAACGGGGGGGGCGTCTGGCTACACCTTC
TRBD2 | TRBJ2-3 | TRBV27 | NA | CASSLTWGAGDLGTDTQYF | TGTGCCAGCAGTTTGACCTGGGGAGCGGGAGATTTGGGCACAGATACGCAGTATTTT
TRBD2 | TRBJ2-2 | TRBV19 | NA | CASSNPGLAGAGELFF | TGTGCCAGTAGTAACCCGGGACTAGCGGGAGCCGGGGAGCTGTTTTTT
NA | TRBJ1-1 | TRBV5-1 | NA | CASSLAGGNQAFF | TGCGCCAGCAGCTTGGCGGGGGGAAACCAAGCTTTCTTT
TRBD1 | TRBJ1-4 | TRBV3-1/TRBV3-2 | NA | CASSLRTGTATNEKLFF | TGTGCCAGCAGCCTAAGGACAGGGACTGCAACTAATGAAAAACTGTTTTTT
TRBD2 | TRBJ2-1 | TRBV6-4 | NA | CASSAVGGNYEQFF | TGTGCCAGCAGTGCAGTGGGAGGGAATTATGAGCAGTTCTTC
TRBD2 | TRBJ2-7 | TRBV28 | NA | CASSPGGLAVYEQYF | TGTGCCAGCAGTCCCGGAGGACTAGCGGTCTACGAGCAGTACTTC
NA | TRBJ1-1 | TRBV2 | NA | CASSESRHSKAFF | TGTGCCAGCAGTGAATCTCGACATTCGAAAGCTTTCTTT
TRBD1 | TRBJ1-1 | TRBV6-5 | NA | CASRRDRVGSSEAFF | TGTGCCAGCAGAAGAGACAGGGTGGGTTCATCGGAAGCTTTCTTT
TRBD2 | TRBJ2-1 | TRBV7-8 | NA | CASSLASGAPNEQFF | TGTGCCAGCAGCTTAGCTAGCGGGGCTCCCAATGAGCAGTTCTTC
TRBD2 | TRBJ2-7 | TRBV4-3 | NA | CASSQALAGAPLYEQYF | TGCGCCAGCAGCCAAGCCTTAGCGGGGGCCCCCCTCTACGAGCAGTACTTC
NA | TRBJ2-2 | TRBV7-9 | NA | CASSLVPGATTGELFF | TGTGCCAGCAGCTTAGTTCCAGGGGCGACCACCGGGGAGCTGTTTTTT
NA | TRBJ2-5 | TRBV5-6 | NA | CASSYSGVETQYF | TGTGCCAGCAGCTACTCGGGGGTGGAGACCCAGTACTTC
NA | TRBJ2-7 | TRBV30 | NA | CAWKSGYEQYF | TGTGCCTGGAAATCGGGATACGAGCAGTACTTC
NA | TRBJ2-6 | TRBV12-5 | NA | CASSNRDPTGANVLTF | TGTGCTAGTTCTAACAGAGACCCCACTGGGGCCAACGTCCTGACTTTC
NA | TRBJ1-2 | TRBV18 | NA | CASSPEYANYGYTF | TGTGCCAGCTCACCCGAGTACGCTAACTATGGCTACACCTTC
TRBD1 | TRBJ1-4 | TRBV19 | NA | CASYGTGLGEKLFF | TGTGCCAGTTATGGGACAGGGTTGGGTGAAAAACTGTTTTTT
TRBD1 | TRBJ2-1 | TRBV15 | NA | CATSPGQGMDEQFF | TGTGCCACCAGCCCGGGACAGGGGATGGATGAGCAGTTCTTC
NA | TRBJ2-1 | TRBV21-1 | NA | CASSTLGPADSNSYNEQFF | TGTGCCAGCAGCACCCTAGGGCCGGCGGACAGCAACTCCTACAATGAGCAGTTCTTC
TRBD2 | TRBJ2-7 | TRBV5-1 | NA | CASSLTSGDNYEQYF | TGCGCCAGCAGCTTGACTAGCGGGGATAATTACGAGCAGTACTTC
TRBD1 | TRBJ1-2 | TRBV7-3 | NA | CASSLQGEYGYTF | TGTGCCAGCAGCTTGCAGGGGGAGTATGGCTACACCTTC
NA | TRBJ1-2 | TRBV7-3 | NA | CASSLNLQAGYTF | TGTGCCAGCAGCTTAAACTTACAGGCTGGCTACACCTTC
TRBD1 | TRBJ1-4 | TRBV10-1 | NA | CASSIYRGLLEKLFF | TGCGCCAGCAGTATCTACAGGGGGTTACTTGAAAAACTGTTTTTT
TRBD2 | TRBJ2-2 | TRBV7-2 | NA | CASSSQAGLAGGIAGELFF | TGTGCCAGCAGCTCCCAGGCAGGACTAGCGGGAGGGATTGCCGGGGAGCTGTTTTTT
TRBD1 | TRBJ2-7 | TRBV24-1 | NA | CATSDVGQGIYEQYF | TGTGCCACCAGTGATGTGGGACAGGGTATCTACGAGCAGTACTTC
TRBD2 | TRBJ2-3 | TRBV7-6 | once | CASSLVGSGRYTDTQYF | TGTGCCAGCAGCTTAGTTGGTAGCGGGAGGTACACAGATACGCAGTATTTT